Below, 21 T cell receptor beta chains from the same sample are listed, as sequenced in a study of tumor and adjacent non-tumor tissue in lung cancer. RNA was extracted from bulk tissue without any cell sorting. TCRbeta libraries were built with three rounds of nested PCR, modified from ARM-PCR. TCRdb reprocessed the multiplex PCR reads via MiXCR and lists one record per CDR3 protein. The table records tens of thousands of distinct CDR3 sequences, around 75% of them present only once. Source material: lung tumor tissue. The receptors come from a woman aged 45-60 years with non-small cell lung cancer.

The V and J genes are TRBV29-1 and TRBJ1-1; 8 nucleotides match TRBD1. Per germline, CDR1 SQVTM and CDR2 ANQGSEA. The CDR3 is made up of 14 amino acids. V dropped 4 bases and J dropped 7; count of bases not matched to a gene: 11. As DNA, the CDR3 is TGCAGCGTTGGAATGGGACAGGAGAGCATTGAAGCTTTCTTT. Amino acid sequence: CSVGMGQESIEAFF.

The count of this clonotype is one. The conserved closing phenylalanine or tryptophan is absent in this CDR3, likely reflecting a read error. V usage is TRBV20-1 and J usage is TRBJ2-7, with D possibly being TRBD1 (5 bases). The germline V gene encodes CDR1 DFQATT and CDR2 SNEGSKA (reference sequence). The CDR3 has 13 amino acids. The CDR3 here is CSVREQASYEQYL. The DNA of the CDR3 is TGCAGTGTTAGAGAACAGGCTTCCTACGAGCAGTACTTA.

A word on this clonotype: This CDR3 is missing its conserved last phenylalanine or tryptophan, likely due to a read error. The chain carries TRBV28 and TRBJ2-6; D possibly matches TRBD1 or TRBD2 (6 bases each). Germline loops: CDR1 MDHEN, CDR2 SYDVKM. This CDR3 is 18 amino acids long. Here the CDR3 DNA reads TGTGTCAGCAGTTTATGGAGGGGGGCCGGGTCTGGGGTCAACGTCCTGACTCTC. This sequence encodes CVSSLWRGAGSGVNVLTL.

As for this clonotype: Sequence at one end of the junction differs from germline and may be a read error. The chain recombines TRBV11-2 with TRBJ2-1; possible D gene TRBD2, 5 bases. In germline, CDR1 is SGHAT, CDR2 FQNNGV. This CDR3 has 17 amino acids. The CDR3 DNA reads as TGTGCCTGCACCCCAGAGGGCGTAGGAAGCTCCTACAATGAGCAGTTCTTT. This gives the protein CACTPEGVGSSYNEQFF.

A word on this clonotype: A clone one base away is much larger, so this may be a read error. The J gene is TRBJ2-3, the V gene TRBV5-1; D is undetermined. V was shortened by 6 bases and J by 2 bases, with 4 bases between the two germline ends. The CDR3 contains 11 residues. Germline lookup yields CDR1 SGHRS and CDR2 YFSETQ. The CDR3 loop reads CASKYTDTQYF. The CDR3 DNA is TGCGCCAGCAAATACACAGATACGCAGTATTTT.

This rearrangement joins TRBV12-3 or TRBV12-4 to TRBJ2-1, with D unclear. Trimming left V 6 bases short and J 5 bases short, with 17 bases between. CDR3 length: 15 residues. The CDR3 coding sequence is TGTGCCAGCAGCTCAACCAGGACGCCAAACAATGAGCAGTTCTTC. As protein: CASSSTRTPNNEQFF.

Concerning this clonotype itself: One end of the junction varies from germline; a read error may be responsible. The rearrangement links TRBV6-5 to TRBJ2-2, with D maybe TRBD1 (6 bases). Germline CDR1 is MNHEY and CDR2 is SVGAGI. CDR3 length equals 16 residues. For the CDR3, the DNA is TGTGCCAGCAGCCCCAACCCAGGGGCGAACACCAGGGAGCTATTTTTT. As protein: CASSPNPGANTRELFF.

This clonotype was detected a few times. At one end, the junction sequence differs from germline, possibly due to a read error. This chain connects TRBV6-6 to TRBJ2-7; no clear D. Germline CDR1 and CDR2: MNHNY and SVGAGI (reference sequence). The CDR3 is 12 amino acids. The DNA of the CDR3 is TGTGTCAGCAGTTACCGACTTTACGAGCTGTACTTC. The encoded protein is CVSSYRLYELYF.

In this sample, this clonotype turned up a few times. J is TRBJ2-7 and V is TRBV29-1; perhaps TRBD2 as D (5 bases). This CDR3 is built from 12 residues. Deletions cut 3 bases from V and 5 bases from J, with 11 bases between. Per germline, CDR1 SQVTM and CDR2 ANQGSEA. As DNA, the CDR3 is TGCAGCGTTGATGACGGGGTGGACGAGCAGTACTTC. It translates to CSVDDGVDEQYF.

To note about this clonotype: Without the conserved terminal phenylalanine or tryptophan, this CDR3 likely stems from a read error. The chain links TRBV11-1 to TRBJ2-7; a possible D gene is TRBD2 (5 bases). The CDR3 has 14 residues. The germline V gene has CDR1 SGHAT and CDR2 FQDESV (reference sequence). CDR3 residues: CASSRLEGSHEQYY. CDR3 DNA: TGTGCTAGCAGCCGTCTAGAGGGATCCCACGAGCAGTACTAC.

CDR3 residues: CSVLMGGRRNTEAFF. The CDR3, as DNA: TGCAGCGTTCTGATGGGGGGACGTCGGAACACTGAAGCTTTCTTT. This chain uses TRBV29-1 with TRBJ1-1; possible D gene TRBD1, 5 bases. The CDR3 consists of 15 residues. The V and J ends lost 5 bases and 1 base respectively, with 17 bases between them. The germline gives CDR1 SQVTM, CDR2 ANQGSEA.

With regard to this clonotype: Compared with germline, one end of the junction differs, possibly owing to a read error. This chain connects TRBV6-5 to TRBJ2-2; TRBD1 aligns across 7 bases. The V gene's germline CDR1 is MNHEY and CDR2 SVGAGI. The CDR3 covers 13 residues. DNA for the CDR3: TGTACCAGCAGTACAGGGGACACCGGTGAGCTGTTTTTT. Its translation is CTSSTGDTGELFF.

Remarks on this clonotype: At one boundary the junction diverges from the germline segment, which might be a read error. The chain uses TRBV24-1 and TRBJ2-2; D possibly matches TRBD1 or TRBD2 (5 bases each). The CDR3 length is 16 residues. Germline V lookup: CDR1 KGHDR, CDR2 SFDVKD. The CDR3 loop is CATSDLQGSHPGEMFF. The CDR3 bases are TGTGCCACCAGTGATTTGCAGGGTTCTCACCCCGGGGAGATGTTTTTT.

The chain carries TRBV29-1 and TRBJ1-1, with 7 bases matching TRBD1. V lost 1 base and J lost 10; bases outside the gene matches: 15. This CDR3 comprises 15 residues. The germline CDR1 and CDR2 sequences are SQVTM and ANQGSEA. Here the CDR3 DNA reads TGCAGCGTTGAAGTATCTACCGGGGTCAGGGGGGCAGCTTTCTTT. Translated: CSVEVSTGVRGAAFF.

Within the sample, this clonotype is medium-sized (0.01 to 0.1%). The chain uses TRBV12-3 or TRBV12-4 and TRBJ1-3, with TRBD1 matching 9 bases. With 5 bases clipped from V and 6 bases from J, the junction kept 8 bases outside the gene matches. CDR3 length: 15 amino acids. The CDR3 DNA is TGTGCCAGCAGTCTCTCGGGACAGGGAAAAAACACCATATATTTT. Its translation: CASSLSGQGKNTIYF.

The chain is built from TRBV12-3 or TRBV12-4 and TRBJ1-6, with 7 bases that match TRBD1. CDR3 size: 12 residues. The junction had 9 bases not matched to a gene; V was cut back by 8 bases and J by 14 bases. The CDR3 loop is CASGGTGVTLHF. In DNA, the CDR3 is TGTGCCAGCGGTGGAACAGGGGTCACCCTCCACTTT.

With respect to this clonotype: One end of the junction is discordant with germline, which a read error may explain. The chain couples TRBV4-1 to TRBJ1-4, with TRBD1 identical over 7 bases. This CDR3 spans 15 amino acids. Germline-derived CDR1 and CDR2 are MGHRA and YSYEKL. CDR3 sequence reads: CARSLSGTVGEKLFF. Written as DNA, the CDR3 is TGCGCCAGAAGCCTCTCCGGGACAGTGGGTGAAAAACTGTTTTTT.

In regard to this clonotype: The junction does not match germline at one end; this may be a read error. The chain links TRBV6-2 or TRBV6-3 to TRBJ2-1; D ambiguous. The germline V gene has CDR1 MNHEY and CDR2 SVGEGT. The CDR3 is 11 residues long. The CDR3 nucleotides are TGTGCCAGCGGCATAGGTGTTGAGCATTTCTTC. As protein: CASGIGVEHFF.

The V gene is TRBV28, the J gene TRBJ1-2; no clear D gene. The V end lost 5 bases, the J end lost 3 bases, and 25 bases lay between the germline ends. In germline, CDR1 is MDHEN, CDR2 SYDVKM. The CDR3 is made up of 18 amino acids. CDR3 protein: CASSTLESETFLDYGYTF. CDR3 nucleotide sequence: TGTGCCAGCAGTACTCTGGAGTCTGAGACCTTTTTGGACTATGGCTACACCTTC.

The chain links TRBV6-1 to TRBJ1-1; tentative D call: TRBD1 (5 bases). The V gene lost 5 bases and the J gene lost 7 bases, with 14 bases spanning the gap. CDR1 MNHNS and CDR2 SASEGT come from the germline V gene. The length of the CDR3 is 13 residues. CDR3 protein: CASSHAQGREAFF. Here the CDR3 DNA reads TGTGCCAGCAGTCACGCGCAGGGACGTGAAGCTTTCTTT.

The genes are TRBV29-1 and TRBJ1-2, with unresolved D. V was shortened by 1 base and J by 4 bases, with 7 bases between the two germline ends. This CDR3 contains 12 residues. The V gene's germline CDR1 is SQVTM and CDR2 ANQGSEA. The CDR3 reads CSVEGKVYGYTF. Written as DNA, the CDR3 is TGCAGCGTTGAAGGTAAGGTCTATGGCTACACCTTC. The whole variable domain, remainder taken from reference TRBV29-1 and TRBJ1-2, is SAVISQKPSRDICQRGTSLTIQCQVDSQVTMMFWYRQQPGQSLTLIATANQGSEATYESGFVIDKFPISRPNLTFSTLTVSNMSPEDSSIYLCSVEGKVYGYTFGSGTRLTVV.